The TCR beta chain described here comes from a study of blood T cell repertoires in COVID-19. Libraries were prepared by immunoSEQ multiplex PCR; TCRdb keeps only in-frame clonotypes and omits some of them. Among 130,000 or so clones, about 81% were seen once, and the ten largest hold approximately 18%. Germline-derived CDR1 and CDR2 are LGHDT and YNNKEL (reference sequence). The CDR3 loop spans 18 amino acids. The V gene end was trimmed by 0 bases and the J gene end by 2 bases; junction bases not matched to a gene: 8. The rearrangement uses TRBV3-1 (or the pseudogene TRBV3-2) and TRBJ2-5, with TRBD2 matching 11 bases. Sequencing was done on a sample of peripheral blood. This clonotype was obtained from an elderly woman with acute or convalescent COVID-19. This CDR3 is CASSQDPTSGGSQETQYF. CDR3 coding DNA: TGTGCCAGCAGCCAAGATCCCACTAGCGGGGGAAGTCAAGAGACCCAGTACTTC.